This T cell receptor (beta chain) was captured by sequencing in a study of cytomegalovirus exposure and HLA in healthy donors. Across the study: Out of around 360 genotyped donors, less than 90% belonged to the Caucasian-associated ancestry cluster.

Study findings and constraints: The authors assumed roughly uniform sequencing depth across donors for presence/absence analyses.

With 60 Vbeta and 13 Jbeta primers, the PCR was carried out. Clones were read by immunoSEQ multiplex PCR, and TCRdb kept only the in-frame ones, dropping some. In the table there are some 200,000 clones, roughly nine tenths of which are singletons. Trimming left V 6 bases short and J 6 bases short, with 12 bases between. Germline lookup yields CDR1 SGHAT and CDR2 FQDESV (reference sequence). The CDR3 has 12 residues. A word on this clone: What it binds is not known.

All donors participated as healthy donors of bone marrow. Donors sampled were nominally healthy, though unrecorded immune exposures were likely. What was sequenced was PBMCs. The clonotype comes from a girl under three years old in good health and CMV-seronegative. The rearrangement links TRBV11-1 to TRBJ2-7; TRBD1 might be the D (5 bases). CDR3 sequence: CASSQGRVEQYF. Written as DNA, the CDR3 is TGTGCCAGCAGTCAGGGTCGGGTCGAGCAGTACTTC.